These 9 T cell receptor beta chains originate from one sample sequenced in a study of blood T cells in healthy people across ages. The use of a sample-barcoded 5' primer and a J-beta primer mix characterized a second PCR of 7 to 11 cycles. TCRdb called the 5' RACE reads again in MiXCR, with one record for every CDR3 protein. The repertoire holds over a million distinct CDR3 sequences, with less than 45% as singletons. Sample: blood. These receptors all stem from a young woman in good health.

The chain combines TRBV19 with TRBJ2-1; tentatively, D is TRBD1 (6 bases). This CDR3 has 17 amino acids. The germline V gene encodes CDR1 LNHDA and CDR2 SQIVND (reference sequence). V shed 4 bases and J shed 3 bases, with 19 bases lying between them. The CDR3 loop reads CASSRGKGQTIYNEQFF. CDR3 nucleotides: TGTGCCAGTAGTAGAGGGAAGGGACAAACGATCTACAATGAGCAGTTCTTC.

The CDR3 DNA sequence: TGCAGCGTTGAAGCTTCGGACAGGGGAGGGAGTAATGAGCAGTACTTC. Residues: CSVEASDRGGSNEQYF. This rearrangement joins TRBV29-1 to TRBJ2-5; 9 nucleotides match TRBD1. The germline gives CDR1 SQVTM, CDR2 ANQGSEA. The CDR3 spans 16 residues. J gave up 11 bases and V 1 base, and 17 bases lay outside the gene matches. The whole variable domain, filled in from reference TRBV29-1 and TRBJ2-5, reads SAVISQKPSRDICQRGTSLTIQCQVDSQVTMMFWYRQQPGQSLTLIATANQGSEATYESGFVIDKFPISRPNLTFSTLTVSNMSPEDSSIYLCSVEASDRGGSNEQYFGPGTRLLVL.

This chain connects TRBV4-1 to TRBJ1-5, with D unclear. This CDR3 comprises 15 residues. Germline CDR1 reads MGHRA; CDR2 reads YSYEKL. With 1 base removed from V and 7 bases from J, the gap between germline ends came to 14 bases. CDR3 nucleotide sequence: TGCGCCAGCAGCCAAGTGGCTGACCGGGGACAGCCCCAGCATTTT. Translation gives CASSQVADRGQPQHF.

V gene TRBV7-9 combines with J gene TRBJ1-4; no reliable D call. Germline CDR1 and CDR2: SEHNR and FQNEAQ (reference sequence). The ends were cut back, 1 base at V and 7 bases at J, with 10 bases in the middle. The CDR3 runs 14 residues. The CDR3 loop is CASSLGVTGEKLFF. The CDR3 DNA follows: TGTGCCAGCAGCTTAGGAGTTACTGGTGAAAAACTGTTTTTT.

The rearrangement joins TRBV18 to TRBJ2-5; D not resolved. The V end was cut by 1 base, the J end by 5 bases, with 8 bases between. This CDR3 is 13 amino acids long. Germline loops: CDR1 KGHSH, CDR2 LQKENI. The CDR3: CASSPQKSETQYF. The CDR3 nucleotides read TGTGCCAGCTCACCACAGAAGTCCGAGACCCAGTACTTC.

CDR3 DNA: TGTGCCAGCAGCCGATCAGACACCACTGAAGCTTTCTTT. Translated: CASSRSDTTEAFF. The V call is TRBV27, the J call TRBJ1-1; no definite D call. The length of the CDR3 is 13 residues. Germline V gene sequence: CDR1 MNHEY, CDR2 SMNVEV (reference sequence). The V end lost 6 bases, the J end lost 4 bases, and 12 bases lay between the germline ends.

The chain is built from TRBV12-3 or TRBV12-4 and TRBJ2-3, with D tentatively TRBD2 (5 bases). Trimming removed 3 bases at V and 3 bases at J, with 13 bases between. The CDR3 is 15 residues long. Here the CDR3 DNA reads TGTGCCAGCAGTTTCATAGCGATAAGTACAGATACGCAGTATTTT. Its protein is CASSFIAISTDTQYF.

This clonotype was seen once. The rearrangement joins TRBV7-9 to TRBJ2-1; D may be TRBD2 (5 bases). The CDR3 is 10 amino acids. Trimming removed 5 bases from V and 15 bases from J, with 11 bases in between. Germline V lookup: CDR1 SEHNR, CDR2 FQNEAQ (reference sequence). CDR3 sequence: CASSESEGFF. DNA for the CDR3: TGTGCCAGCAGCGAAAGTGAGGGGTTCTTC.

J is TRBJ2-1 and V is TRBV28, with D tentatively TRBD1 (5 bases). The assigned J gene may be wrong: the sequence end matches TRBJ2-7 better. The CDR3 is 20 residues long. The germline V gene has CDR1 MDHEN and CDR2 SYDVKM. The CDR3 DNA is TGTGCCAGCAGTTTTCCTTCAAGGGGAAGTCCGTTGAGCTCCTACAATGAGCAGTACTTC. Protein sequence: CASSFPSRGSPLSSYNEQYF.